In its sample, the clone carrying this T cell receptor (beta chain) was seen a few times. Its cognate antigen is unknown. These data are taken from a study of beta chain features in type 1 diabetes. The overall study: The number of sorted cells examined across all samples was 107,917,701.

V lost 7 bases and J lost 2, with 4 bases in between. The germline V gene encodes CDR1 MNHNS and CDR2 SASEGT. This CDR3 region has 11 residues. Sorted populations all exceeded 95% purity. cDNA synthesis used the whole RNA isolate, giving expressed TCRB sequences. Data came from immunoSEQ multiplex PCR; TCRdb stores just in-frame clones and leaves some out. The sample contains 300,000 to 350,000 clones, around 7.6% of which appear only once. Findings and limits, study-wide: All four CD4+ subsets from Type 1 diabetes patients carried moderately but significantly shorter TCRB CDR3s.

The sequencing input was central memory CD4+ T cells from blood. The sequence was collected from a young woman in good health. The rearrangement joins TRBV6-1 to TRBJ2-3, with D hard to call. In nucleotides, the CDR3 is TGTGCCAGCAAAGACACAGATACGCAGTATTTT. It translates to CASKDTDTQYF.